These 32 T cell receptor beta chains originate from one sample sequenced in a study of blood T cell repertoires in COVID-19. The assay was immunoSEQ multiplex PCR, and TCRdb's table has in-frame clones only and misses some. Of more than 75,000 clones in the sample, around 90% were seen once. What was sequenced was peripheral blood. Source of these receptors: a woman older than 75 with acute or convalescent COVID-19.

This chain links TRBV5-6 with TRBJ1-1, with D unclear. This CDR3 is built from 13 residues. Trimming removed 1 base at V and 4 bases at J, with 8 bases between. Germline assignment: CDR1 SGHDT and CDR2 YYEEEE. CDR3 residues: CASSLPGSTEAFF. The CDR3 DNA follows: TGTGCCAGCAGCTTGCCGGGGTCCACTGAAGCTTTCTTT.

This chain uses TRBV3-1 (or the pseudogene TRBV3-2) with TRBJ2-7; 9 positions agree with TRBD2. CDR1 is LGHDT and CDR2 is YNNKEL in the germline V gene (reference sequence). Trimming cost V 2 bases and J 3 bases; bases outside gene matches: 11. This CDR3 comprises 17 residues. CDR3 sequence (DNA): TGTGCCAGCAGCCAACCCGGTCCGGGACTAGCTGTCTACGAGCAGTACTTC. Translation gives CASSQPGPGLAVYEQYF.

The chain uses TRBV27 and TRBJ1-6, with D perhaps TRBD1 (5 bases). The CDR3 consists of 13 residues. Germline V gene lookup returns CDR1 MNHEY and CDR2 SMNVEV (reference sequence). V lost 10 bases and J 8 bases, leaving 15 bases between the germline ends. The CDR3 DNA reads TGTGCCACTGCTACGACAGAGCATTCACCCCTCCACTTT. This gives the protein CATATTEHSPLHF.

The CDR3 protein is CASSVSGGLETQYF. The CDR3 DNA reads TGTGCCAGTAGTGTGTCAGGGGGTCTAGAGACCCAGTACTTC. V usage is TRBV19 and J usage is TRBJ2-5; the match to TRBD1 covers 7 bases. CDR1 and CDR2 from the germline V gene are LNHDA and SQIVND (reference sequence). Germline trimming cut 5 bases from V and 4 bases from J; bases unmatched to any gene: 7. This CDR3 region has 14 residues.

The V gene is TRBV30, the J gene TRBJ1-2; maybe TRBD1 (5 bases). The length of the CDR3 is 13 residues. Germline CDR1 and CDR2: GTSNPN and SVGIG (reference sequence). Trimming left V 0 bases short and J 0 bases short, with 5 bases between. The CDR3 here is CAWSVQANYGYTF. As DNA, the CDR3 is TGTGCCTGGAGTGTACAGGCTAACTATGGCTACACCTTC.

The rearrangement joins TRBV3-1 (or the pseudogene TRBV3-2) to TRBJ2-5; 13 bases align to TRBD2. This CDR3 region has 19 residues. The J segment lost 4 bases and the V segment lost 3 bases, leaving 14 bases of the junction unmatched. Per the germline V gene, CDR1 is LGHDT and CDR2 is YNNKEL (reference sequence). The CDR3 bases are TGTGCCAGCAGCCACTCCATACACCAACTAGCGGGGGGGCGAGAGACCCAGTACTTC. Amino acid sequence: CASSHSIHQLAGGRETQYF.

This sequence joins TRBV6-1 and TRBJ2-1, with 9 bases matching TRBD2. Trimming at V came to 1 base and at J to 7 bases, leaving 5 bases not matched to a gene. Germline CDR1 reads MNHNS; CDR2 reads SASEGT. This CDR3 has 15 residues. The CDR3 loop is CASSEEGGRGNEQFF. The CDR3 nucleotides read TGTGCCAGCAGTGAAGAGGGCGGGAGGGGGAATGAGCAGTTCTTC.

The chain employs TRBV4-1 and TRBJ2-1, with a tentative D call TRBD2 (6 bases). V was trimmed by 0 bases and J by 2 bases, leaving 8 bases between them. Germline CDR1 reads MGHRA; CDR2 reads YSYEKL. The CDR3 is 15 residues long. CDR3 nucleotides: TGCGCCAGCAGCCAAGATAGCGGCCCCTACAATGAGCAGTTCTTC. It specifies CASSQDSGPYNEQFF.

This clone was picked up a small number of times. J is TRBJ2-3 and V is TRBV2, with 7 nucleotides matching TRBD2. V shed 4 bases, J shed 3 bases, and the junction held 4 bases outside the gene matches. This CDR3 region has 14 residues. The germline gives CDR1 SNHLY, CDR2 FYNNEI. The CDR3 nucleotides read TGTGCCAGCAGTGGACTAGCTGTAACAGATACGCAGTATTTT. Encoded protein: CASSGLAVTDTQYF. Drawing the rest from reference TRBV2 and TRBJ2-3, the complete variable domain is EPEVTQTPSHQVTQMGQEVILRCVPISNHLYFYWYRQILGQKVEFLVSFYNNEISEKSEIFDDQFSVERPDGSNFTLKIRSTKLEDSAMYFCASSGLAVTDTQYFGPGTRLTVL.

The V and J genes are TRBV7-2 and TRBJ1-1; tentatively, D is TRBD1 (6 bases). V dropped 4 bases and J dropped 4 bases, with 13 bases sitting between them. Germline V gives CDR1 SGHTA, CDR2 FQGNSA. The length of the CDR3 is 14 residues. Written as DNA, the CDR3 is TGTGCCAGCAGCTCATACAGGGTGGGCACTGAAGCTTTCTTT. Protein product: CASSSYRVGTEAFF.

The chain uses TRBV30 and TRBJ2-1; 8 positions match TRBD2. Germline lookup yields CDR1 GTSNPN and CDR2 SVGIG (reference sequence). The V gene end was trimmed by 2 bases and the J gene end by 0 bases; junction bases not matched to a gene: 3. This CDR3 has 15 amino acids. CDR3 nucleotide sequence: TGTGCCTGGAGTACTAGCGGAAGCTCCTACAATGAGCAGTTCTTC. It codes for CAWSTSGSSYNEQFF.

The chain combines TRBV18 with TRBJ2-5, with D unresolved. V was cut by 5 bases and J by 2 bases, with 15 bases left in between. Per germline, CDR1 KGHSH and CDR2 LQKENI. This CDR3 is 15 amino acids long. CDR3 nucleotides: TGTGCCAGCTCATTAACGAACTTCCCACAAGAGACCCAGTACTTC. Amino acid sequence: CASSLTNFPQETQYF.

The gene calls are TRBV5-1 and TRBJ1-2; D is ambiguous. This CDR3 is 14 amino acids long. Trimming pared 4 bases from V and 4 bases from J, leaving 14 bases between. The germline gives CDR1 SGHRS, CDR2 YFSETQ. In nucleotides, the CDR3 is TGCGCCAGCAGCCGGGGAGAGGGTGGCTATGGCTACACCTTC. This codes for CASSRGEGGYGYTF.

The chain uses TRBV5-6 and TRBJ1-4; no clear D gene. The CDR3 is 15 residues long. Germline loops: CDR1 SGHDT, CDR2 YYEEEE. Trimming stripped 2 bases from V and 0 bases from J, with 8 bases between. The CDR3 is CASSLYGATNEKLFF. The CDR3 coding sequence is TGTGCCAGCAGCTTATATGGAGCAACTAATGAAAAACTGTTTTTT.

A single count supports this clone. CDR3 DNA: TGTGCCAGCAGCTTAGGGACTCCTTCCGTTGGCTACACCTTC. Translating gives CASSLGTPSVGYTF. J is TRBJ1-2 and V is TRBV7-2; no definite D call. The CDR3 has 14 residues. CDR1 SGHTA and CDR2 FQGNSA come from the germline V gene. Trimming stripped 1 base from V and 7 bases from J, with 13 bases between.

The gene calls are TRBV14 and TRBJ1-4; D perhaps matches TRBD1 (6 bases). Germline loops: CDR1 SGHDN, CDR2 FVKESK. This CDR3 spans 16 amino acids. The V end was cut by 0 bases, the J end by 5 bases, with 13 bases between. CDR3 residues: CASSQDLPGANEKLFF. Written as DNA, the CDR3 is TGTGCCAGCAGCCAAGATCTCCCAGGGGCGAATGAAAAACTGTTTTTT. The full variable domain, with the rest looked up from reference TRBV14 and TRBJ1-4, is EAGVTQFPSHSVIEKGQTVTLRCDPISGHDNLYWYRRVMGKEIKFLLHFVKESKQDESGMPNNRFLAERTGGTYSTLKVQPAELEDSGVYFCASSQDLPGANEKLFFGSGTQLSVL.

On this clone: Other nucleotide sequences in the sample specify the same CDR3. The chain uses TRBV5-1 and TRBJ2-5; TRBD2 matches 8 bases. The V gene end was trimmed by 0 bases and the J gene end by 3 bases; junction bases not matched to a gene: 7. There are 16 residues in the CDR3. Germline V gene lookup returns CDR1 SGHRS and CDR2 YFSETQ. The CDR3 DNA reads as TGCGCCAGCAGCTTGGGGGCCGGGGGGGCCGAAGAGACCCAGTACTTC. Residues: CASSLGAGGAEETQYF.

The gene calls are TRBV5-1 and TRBJ2-1, with unresolved D. V was shortened by 3 bases and J by 10 bases, with 8 bases between the two germline ends. The CDR3 loop spans 11 amino acids. Per the germline V gene, CDR1 is SGHRS and CDR2 is YFSETQ. The CDR3 DNA follows: TGCGCCAGCAGCTCCGGTTTGGAGCAGTTCTTC. Its translation: CASSSGLEQFF. Complete variable domain (other parts from reference TRBV5-1 and TRBJ2-1): KAGVTQTPRYLIKTRGQQVTLSCSPISGHRSVSWYQQTPGQGLQFLFEYFSETQRNKGNFPGRFSGRQFSNSRSEMNVSTLELGDSALYLCASSSGLEQFFGPGTRLTVL.

V usage is TRBV6-5 and J usage is TRBJ2-4, with D possibly matching TRBD2 (6 bases). This CDR3 is 15 amino acids long. Germline V CDR1 and CDR2: MNHEY, SVGAGI. Between the trimmed V and J ends, which lost 6 bases and 1 base, there was a span of 13 bases. Here the CDR3 reads CASREGSVAKNIQYF. The CDR3 region has the DNA TGTGCCAGCAGGGAGGGGAGCGTGGCCAAAAACATTCAGTACTTC.

The chain joins TRBV5-6 to TRBJ1-2, with D possibly matching TRBD1 (5 bases). V was pared by 5 bases and J by 3 bases, with 5 bases between. The germline V gene encodes CDR1 SGHDT and CDR2 YYEEEE. This CDR3 contains 11 residues. The CDR3: CASRTDYGYTF. The CDR3, as DNA: TGTGCCAGCAGGACAGACTATGGCTACACCTTC.

This clone occurred once. This rearrangement joins TRBV7-2 to TRBJ1-1, with 7 bases identical to TRBD1. The CDR3 totals 13 residues. Germline V gene lookup returns CDR1 SGHTA and CDR2 FQGNSA. Trimming cost V 5 bases and J 1 base; bases outside gene matches: 1. CDR3 coding DNA: TGTGCCAGCAGCAGGGACAGGAACACTGAAGCTTTCTTT. Residues: CASSRDRNTEAFF. The full variable domain, rest sourced from reference TRBV7-2 and TRBJ1-1, is GAGVSQSPSNKVTEKGKDVELRCDPISGHTALYWYRQSLGQGLEFLIYFQGNSAPDKSGLPSDRFSAERTGGSVSTLTIQRTQQEDSAVYLCASSRDRNTEAFFGQGTRLTVV.

The chain has TRBV7-6 and TRBJ2-3; TRBD2 agrees at 7 bases. The CDR3 has 16 amino acids. The germline V gene encodes CDR1 SGHVS and CDR2 FNYEAQ. The V gene end was trimmed by 2 bases and the J gene end by 3 bases; junction bases not matched to a gene: 8. The chain's CDR3 is CASSLSGGSGTDTQYF. CDR3 in DNA: TGTGCCAGCAGCTTATCCGGAGGTAGCGGGACAGATACGCAGTATTTT.

The chain joins TRBV6-1 to TRBJ2-2; D gene unclear. The V end lost 2 bases, the J end lost 1 base, and 5 bases lay between the germline ends. CDR3 length: 14 residues. Germline V gives CDR1 MNHNS, CDR2 SASEGT. The CDR3 bases are TGTGCCAGCAGTGAAATCCTGAACACCGGGGAGCTGTTTTTT. It yields the protein CASSEILNTGELFF.

The rearrangement uses TRBV29-1 and TRBJ2-3; TRBD2 aligns across 11 bases. This CDR3 contains 15 residues. V lost 6 bases to trimming and J lost 6 bases; unmatched junction nucleotides: 11. Germline CDR1 and CDR2: SQVTM and ANQGSEA. CDR3 sequence: CSVERIAGGSDTQYF. The CDR3 DNA reads as TGCAGCGTAGAGAGGATAGCGGGAGGGTCCGATACGCAGTATTTT.

The chain carries TRBV3-1 (or the pseudogene TRBV3-2) and TRBJ1-2; a weak D match, TRBD1 (6 bases). Trimming removed 0 bases from V and 8 bases from J, with 19 bases in between. The CDR3 contains 16 residues. Per germline, CDR1 LGHDT and CDR2 YNNKEL (reference sequence). CDR3 in DNA: TGTGCCAGCAGCCAAGATCTTAGCAGGGGAAGTCGAGGCTACACCTTC. This gives the protein CASSQDLSRGSRGYTF.

The chain couples TRBV7-9 to TRBJ2-7; maybe TRBD2 (5 bases). Germline V gene lookup returns CDR1 SEHNR and CDR2 FQNEAQ (reference sequence). This CDR3 contains 14 residues. Trimming shortened V by 1 base and J by 2 bases, and 9 bases separated the two germline ends. CDR3 residues: CASSLESGTYEQYF. The CDR3 nucleotides are TGTGCCAGCAGCTTAGAGAGCGGAACCTACGAGCAGTACTTC.

The chain carries TRBV30 and TRBJ1-4, with D possibly matching TRBD1 (5 bases). Germline lookup yields CDR1 GTSNPN and CDR2 SVGIG (reference sequence). CDR3 size: 12 residues. The V end was cut by 0 bases, the J end by 8 bases, with 7 bases between. CDR3 coding DNA: TGTGCCTGGAGTGTAGGGGCCGAAAAACTGTTTTTT. Its protein is CAWSVGAEKLFF.

This clone showed up just once. The V gene is TRBV5-1, the J gene TRBJ1-1; perhaps TRBD1 as D (6 bases). Germline CDR1 is SGHRS and CDR2 is YFSETQ. The CDR3 is 14 amino acids. Trimming stripped 0 bases from V and 2 bases from J, with 8 bases between. The CDR3 DNA is TGCGCCAGCAGCTTGGGGACAGAAAACACTGAAGCTTTCTTT. This encodes CASSLGTENTEAFF.

This chain uses TRBV4-3 with TRBJ1-4; the D gene is possibly TRBD1 (5 bases). V shed 4 bases and J shed 8 bases, with 17 bases lying between them. CDR1 LGHNA and CDR2 YSLEER come from the germline V gene. The CDR3 runs to 15 residues. The CDR3 nucleotides are TGCGCCAGCAGCCCAAACAGCAGGGCAAGAGAAAAACTGTTTTTT. It is translated as CASSPNSRAREKLFF.

This chain connects TRBV6-5 to TRBJ2-3; tentative D call: TRBD2 (7 bases). This CDR3 spans 16 amino acids. The germline CDR1 and CDR2 sequences are MNHEY and SVGAGI. V gave up 2 bases and J gave up 3 bases, with 15 bases separating them. CDR3 in DNA: TGTGCCAGCAGTTACGGAGGGGGGGGTCGGACAGATACGCAGTATTTT. As protein: CASSYGGGGRTDTQYF.

Note on this clone: Mismatch with germline at one junction end may stem from a read error. The chain combines TRBV11-2 with TRBJ2-1; 8 bases align to TRBD2. This CDR3 comprises 16 residues. In germline, CDR1 is SGHAT, CDR2 FQNNGV. CDR3 sequence reads: CARSGGGGGHYNEQFF. DNA of the CDR3: TGTGCCCGCAGCGGGGGTGGGGGGGGGCACTACAATGAGCAGTTCTTC.

The rearrangement joins TRBV2 to TRBJ2-5; D gene ambiguous. The CDR3 has 12 residues. From germline, CDR1 is SNHLY and CDR2 FYNNEI. V lost 6 bases to trimming and J lost 5 bases, with 10 bases between them. Written as DNA, the CDR3 is TGTGCCAGCAGCTATATGAGGGAGACCCAGTACTTC. Protein product: CASSYMRETQYF.